These 27 T cell receptor beta chains originate from one sample sequenced in a study of T cell repertoires in cytomegalovirus infection. Each CDR3 protein gets one entry after TCRdb re-called the reads with MiXCR. The sample records around 320,000 distinct CDR3 sequences, 8% to 9.5% being singletons. Specimen: PBMCs. Receptors were obtained from a human donor in good health (CMV status not recorded). Some clones in this sample may be carry-over from other donors' samples.

This clonotype was detected only a few times. The rearrangement uses TRBV5-1 and TRBJ2-1; 12 positions match TRBD2. The CDR3 length is 18 residues. V trimming: 2 bases; J trimming: 4 bases; junction bases outside the gene matches: 10. Germline V gives CDR1 SGHRS, CDR2 YFSETQ. The CDR3 reads CASSFTVTSGSRYNEQFF. CDR3 DNA: TGCGCCAGCAGCTTCACCGTGACTAGCGGGAGTCGATACAATGAGCAGTTCTTC.

This clonotype was counted at least ten times. V gene TRBV7-2 combines with J gene TRBJ1-2; D is unresolved. The germline V and J ends were trimmed by 6 bases and 2 bases, with 13 bases remaining between them. Per germline, CDR1 SGHTA and CDR2 FQGNSA. The CDR3 extends over 14 amino acids. Here the CDR3 DNA reads TGTGCCAGCAGTTTCGGACGGCAAAACTATGGCTACACCTTC. Its protein product is CASSFGRQNYGYTF. Drawing the rest from reference TRBV7-2 and TRBJ1-2, the complete variable domain is GAGVSQSPSNKVTEKGKDVELRCDPISGHTALYWYRQSLGQGLEFLIYFQGNSAPDKSGLPSDRFSAERTGGSVSTLTIQRTQQEDSAVYLCASSFGRQNYGYTFGSGTRLTVV.

The rearrangement uses TRBV5-4 and TRBJ1-4, with D possibly TRBD1 on 5 matching bases. Trimming left V 4 bases short and J 6 bases short, with 13 bases between. Germline CDR1 reads SGHNT; CDR2 reads YYREEE (reference sequence). The CDR3 totals 14 residues. The chain's CDR3 is CASSPTGGDEKLFF. In DNA, the CDR3 is TGTGCCAGCAGCCCCACCGGGGGTGATGAAAAACTGTTTTTT.

This clonotype came up a few times. The chain carries TRBV11-2 and TRBJ1-2, with 8 bases that match TRBD1. Germline trimming cut 6 bases from V and 4 bases from J; bases unmatched to any gene: 13. Germline values: CDR1 SGHAT, CDR2 FQNNGV. The CDR3 has 16 amino acids. CDR3 nucleotides: TGTGCCAGCAGTCTAGCCCCCGGACAGGGCGGCTATGGCTACACCTTC. Translated: CASSLAPGQGGYGYTF. Based on the CDR3 plus reference TRBV11-2 and TRBJ1-2, the full variable domain is EAGVAQSPRYKIIEKRQSVAFWCNPISGHATLYWYQQILGQGPKLLIQFQNNGVVDDSQLPKDRFSAERLKGVDSTLKIQPAKLEDSAVYLCASSLAPGQGGYGYTFGSGTRLTVV.

This clonotype was recorded a few times. The J gene is TRBJ2-1, the V gene TRBV9, with TRBD2 identical over 7 bases. Germline lookup yields CDR1 SGDLS and CDR2 YYNGEE. The CDR3 is made up of 15 amino acids. Unmatched junction bases numbered 5, after V lost 3 bases and J lost 2 bases. CDR3 in DNA: TGTGCCAGCAGCGCCCCGAGCGGGGCCTACAATGAGCAGTTCTTC. It codes for CASSAPSGAYNEQFF.

This clonotype was recorded many times. V and J are TRBV7-2 and TRBJ2-7; 12 positions agree with TRBD2. The germline V gene has CDR1 SGHTA and CDR2 FQGNSA. The CDR3 covers 18 residues. V was pared by 3 bases and J by 4 bases, with 13 bases of the junction left unmatched. The CDR3 DNA follows: TGTGCCAGCAGCTTGTCTAGCGGGAGGGTGGGCCAGGGATACGAGCAGTACTTC. Protein sequence: CASSLSSGRVGQGYEQYF.

V is TRBV12-3 or TRBV12-4 and J is TRBJ1-1; D unresolved. Trimming left V 0 bases short and J 2 bases short, with 4 bases between. The CDR3 extends over 13 amino acids. CDR3: CASSLAINTEAFF. In DNA form, the CDR3 reads TGTGCCAGCAGTTTAGCCATTAACACTGAAGCTTTCTTT.

The rearrangement uses TRBV15 and TRBJ2-3, with D possibly called TRBD1 or TRBD2 (7 bases each). The CDR3 is 18 amino acids. Germline V gives CDR1 LNHNV, CDR2 YYDKDF (reference sequence). V lost 0 bases to trimming and J lost 4 bases, with 20 bases between them. CDR3 amino acids: CATSRESGGGTSADTQYF. CDR3 coding DNA: TGTGCCACCAGCAGAGAATCAGGGGGGGGGACCTCCGCAGATACGCAGTATTTT.

This clonotype was seen ten or more times. V and J are TRBV5-5 and TRBJ1-5; D remains unclear. CDR3 length equals 16 residues. V lost 2 bases and J lost 1, with 13 bases in between. Germline V CDR1 and CDR2: SGHKS, YYEKEE (reference sequence). The CDR3 sequence: CASSLMNGGSNQPQHF. The CDR3 DNA reads as TGTGCCAGCAGCTTAATGAACGGAGGGAGCAATCAGCCCCAGCATTTT. The full variable domain, in which reference TRBV5-5 and TRBJ1-5 provide the parts outside the CDR3, is DAGVTQSPTHLIKTRGQQVTLRCSPISGHKSVSWYQQVLGQGPQFIFQYYEKEERGRGNFPDRFSARQFPNYSSELNVNALLLGDSALYLCASSLMNGGSNQPQHFGDGTRLSIL.

The rearrangement uses TRBV28 and TRBJ2-5, with D unresolved. V was pared by 10 bases and J by 0 bases, with 9 bases between. The CDR3 covers 12 residues. Germline V gene sequence: CDR1 MDHEN, CDR2 SYDVKM. The CDR3 reads CATGPHQETQYF. The CDR3 bases are TGTGCCACTGGGCCTCACCAAGAGACCCAGTACTTC. The full variable domain, rest sourced from reference TRBV28 and TRBJ2-5, is DVKVTQSSRYLVKRTGEKVFLECVQDMDHENMFWYRQDPGLGLRLIYFSYDVKMKEKGDIPEGYSVSREKKERFSLILESASTNQTSMYLCATGPHQETQYFGPGTRLLVL.

The chain employs TRBV12-3 or TRBV12-4 and TRBJ2-3, with D hard to call. The CDR3 extends over 14 amino acids. V lost 7 bases and J 0 bases, leaving 11 bases between the germline ends. The CDR3 is CASNPSLSTDTQYF. The CDR3 region has the DNA TGTGCCAGCAACCCTTCCCTCAGCACAGATACGCAGTATTTT.

This clonotype was seen at least ten times. V gene TRBV7-7 combines with J gene TRBJ2-3; TRBD2 matches at 9 bases. With V trimmed by 2 bases and J by 8 bases, 5 bases remained unmatched. CDR1 is SSHAT and CDR2 is FNYEAQ in the germline V gene (reference sequence). The CDR3 loop spans 14 amino acids. The CDR3 spells CASSLYEAGGTQYF. DNA for the CDR3: TGTGCCAGCAGCTTATATGAAGCGGGAGGTACGCAGTATTTT. Full variable domain (outside the CDR3, taken from reference TRBV7-7 and TRBJ2-3): GAGVSQSPRYKVTKRGQDVTLRCDPISSHATLYWYQQALGQGPEFLTYFNYEAQPDKSGLPSDRFSAERPEGSISTLTIQRTEQRDSAMYRCASSLYEAGGTQYFGPGTRLTVL.

This clonotype has a handful of counts. The rearrangement uses TRBV12-3 or TRBV12-4 and TRBJ2-3; D not resolved. The CDR3 sequence is 11 residues long. The ends were cut back, 5 bases at V and 3 bases at J, with 3 bases in the middle. CDR3 nucleotide sequence: TGTGCCAGCAGTCCTACAGATACGCAGTATTTT. Residues: CASSPTDTQYF.

The genes are TRBV12-3 or TRBV12-4 and TRBJ2-6, with unresolved D. Trimming took 5 bases from V and 0 from J, leaving 8 bases between them. The length of the CDR3 is 15 residues. CDR3 in DNA: TGTGCCAGCAGTCCCAAGGGCTCTGGGGCCAACGTCCTGACTTTC. This encodes CASSPKGSGANVLTF.

This clonotype was found many times. The V and J genes are TRBV6-6 and TRBJ2-5; D is tentatively TRBD1 or TRBD2 (6 bases each). Germline CDR1 and CDR2: MNHNY and SVGAGI (reference sequence). V was cut by 7 bases and J by 6 bases, with 18 bases left in between. CDR3 length: 14 amino acids. CDR3 DNA sequence: TGTGCCAGCAACCTAAGAGGAGGGGGACAGACCCAGTACTTC. Its protein is CASNLRGGGQTQYF.

With regard to this clonotype: One base away lies a much larger clone, so this may be a sequencing read error. Here the CDR3 omits its conserved ending phenylalanine or tryptophan, so a read error is the likely source. The V and J genes are TRBV27 and TRBJ1-1; D may be TRBD1 (5 bases). V lost 5 bases, J lost 3 bases, and 16 bases lay in between. Germline V gene sequence: CDR1 MNHEY, CDR2 SMNVEV (reference sequence). The CDR3 extends over 15 amino acids. Written as DNA, the CDR3 is TGTGCCAGCAGTCCTTTAACCCTAGGGGACACTGAAGCTTTCCTT. It is translated as CASSPLTLGDTEAFL.

The sample holds a few counts of this clonotype. The J gene is TRBJ1-1, the V gene TRBV20-1; D perhaps matches TRBD1 (6 bases). Per the germline V gene, CDR1 is DFQATT and CDR2 is SNEGSKA (reference sequence). The CDR3 sequence is 14 residues long. The CDR3 here is CRGRGPVGNTEAFF. CDR3 in DNA: TGCAGGGGCCGGGGGCCGGTAGGGAACACTGAAGCTTTCTTT.

This clonotype was seen ten or more times. The V gene is TRBV7-6, the J gene TRBJ1-2, with a weak D call TRBD1 (5 bases). Germline V lookup: CDR1 SGHVS, CDR2 FNYEAQ. The CDR3 spans 14 residues. Trimming pared 0 bases from V and 8 bases from J, leaving 13 bases between. The CDR3 region is CASSLARGSSGYTF. The CDR3 nucleotides read TGTGCCAGCAGCTTAGCGCGGGGGTCAAGCGGCTACACCTTC.

The V gene is TRBV2, the J gene TRBJ2-3; no clear D gene. V lost 5 bases and J lost 2, with 14 bases in between. The germline V gene has CDR1 SNHLY and CDR2 FYNNEI. The CDR3 runs 15 residues. CDR3 sequence: CASSKDRSFTDTQYF. The DNA of the CDR3 is TGTGCCAGCAGTAAGGACCGTTCATTCACAGATACGCAGTATTTT.

The chain joins TRBV20-1 to TRBJ2-7; D call uncertain. Germline CDR1 is DFQATT and CDR2 is SNEGSKA (reference sequence). The V gene lost 0 bases and the J gene lost 4 bases, with 10 bases spanning the gap. CDR3 length equals 13 residues. The CDR3 coding sequence is TGCAGTGCTAGAGACAGGTCCGAGTACGAGCAGTACTTC. This gives the protein CSARDRSEYEQYF.

The gene calls are TRBV15 and TRBJ1-6; D is perhaps TRBD1 (5 bases). The germline CDR1 and CDR2 sequences are LNHNV and YYDKDF (reference sequence). The germline V and J ends were trimmed by 1 base and 3 bases, with 7 bases remaining between them. CDR3 size: 15 residues. The CDR3 loop reads CATSRGDSYNSPLHF. In DNA form, the CDR3 reads TGTGCCACCAGCAGAGGTGACAGCTATAATTCACCCCTCCACTTT.

The rearrangement uses TRBV7-9 and TRBJ2-7; 10 bases are shared with TRBD2. Losses at the gene ends were 1 base for V and 5 bases for J; bases not matched to a gene: 5. Germline CDR1 SEHNR, CDR2 FQNEAQ (reference sequence). There are 15 residues in the CDR3. The CDR3 here is CASSLEGLATNEQYF. CDR3 sequence (DNA): TGTGCCAGCAGCTTAGAGGGACTAGCGACGAACGAGCAGTACTTC.

The CDR3 is CASSLKSPTPAVPGELFF. Here the CDR3 DNA reads TGTGCCAGCAGCTTAAAGAGCCCTACCCCCGCGGTCCCCGGGGAGCTGTTTTTT. The gene calls are TRBV7-9 and TRBJ2-2; D not certain. Germline CDR1 SEHNR, CDR2 FQNEAQ (reference sequence). Deletions cut 2 bases from V and 6 bases from J, with 22 bases between. The CDR3 sequence is 18 residues long.

The chain employs TRBV28 and TRBJ2-3; D possibly uses TRBD1 or TRBD2 (7 bases each). V dropped 8 bases and J dropped 0 bases, with 15 bases sitting between them. This CDR3 region has 15 residues. The germline V gene has CDR1 MDHEN and CDR2 SYDVKM. The CDR3 DNA sequence: TGTGCCAGCGCGCGGGGGACAGCTAGCACAGATACGCAGTATTTT. Translation: CASARGTASTDTQYF.

This clonotype was detected only a few times. The V call is TRBV19, the J call TRBJ2-1; 13 bases line up with TRBD2. This CDR3 spans 14 amino acids. The ends lost 8 bases at V and 7 bases at J; junction bases unmatched: 5. Germline loops: CDR1 LNHDA, CDR2 SQIVND (reference sequence). The CDR3 reads CASRTSGSKNEQFF. As DNA, the CDR3 is TGTGCCAGTCGGACTAGCGGGAGCAAGAATGAGCAGTTCTTC. Looking up the rest from reference TRBV19 and TRBJ2-1 gives the full variable domain: DGGITQSPKYLFRKEGQNVTLSCEQNLNHDAMYWYRQDPGQGLRLIYYSQIVNDFQKGDIAEGYSVSREKKESFPLTVTSAQKNPTAFYLCASRTSGSKNEQFFGPGTRLTVL.

A few counts support this clonotype. CDR3 loop: CASSDRGLTNTQYF. DNA of the CDR3: TGTGCCAGCAGCGACAGGGGATTGACAAATACGCAGTATTTT. The rearrangement uses TRBV12-3 or TRBV12-4 and TRBJ2-3; 8 bases line up with TRBD1. The CDR3 contains 14 residues. The ends lost 6 bases at V and 7 bases at J; junction bases unmatched: 9.

This clonotype came up many times. The chain uses TRBV5-6 and TRBJ2-3, with 9 bases identical to TRBD1. Germline V gives CDR1 SGHDT, CDR2 YYEEEE. The V and J ends lost 4 bases and 2 bases, in that order; junction bases with no gene match: 11. The length of the CDR3 is 17 residues. The CDR3 protein is CASSTRTGADITDTQYF. CDR3 in DNA: TGTGCCAGCAGCACCAGGACAGGGGCCGATATCACAGATACGCAGTATTTT.